This paragraph covers one T cell receptor beta chain sequence. This receptor's antigen is unknown. The record has no base qualities; no much larger clone is one base away. The cohort comprised around 690 healthy bone marrow donors. At the time of sampling, every cohort member was nominally healthy, though immune exposures that went unrecorded were likely present. The donor was CMV seronegative and was included in the group of several hundred seronegative cohort members. Each donor provided a peripheral blood sample, and peripheral blood mononuclear cells were used for TCR beta sequencing. Genomic DNA extraction from the blood cell samples was performed with the Qiagen DNeasy Blood Extraction Kit. There are 14 amino acids in the CDR3, from cysteine to phenylalanine inclusive. Of the read, only the CDR3 DNA is kept; its 42 bases are in frame from base 1. V is cut back by 6 bases and J by 4 bases, with 9 bases in the junction unmatched. CDR1 and CDR2 were assigned from the germline V gene as SNHLY and FYNNEI.

The data belong to a study of cytomegalovirus exposure and HLA in healthy donors (dated 2017 in TCRdb). For context, the study as a whole: An earlier analysis of 550 to 700 of the donors reported 250 to 300 Gb of sequence data and roughly 100 million unique TCR beta sequences from roughly 180 million T cells. The study profiled the T cell repertoires of about 720 subjects by immunosequencing and related them to cytomegalovirus serostatus. Alongside the repertoire data, information on donor age, sex, ethnicity and CMV serostatus was compiled. The later analysis used no new phenotypic data to find candidate immune exposures, relying instead on TCR beta sequences and their occurrence across donors. The study was designed to test whether signatures of past pathogen exposure could be identified by cataloging public T cell receptors. Along with the 666-subject first cohort, a separate validation cohort of about 110 different subjects was used. Typing coverage differed by locus: A, B, C, DRB1 and DQB1 were typed in roughly 629-630 donors, DQA1 in 522, DPA1 in over 600, and DPB1 in roughly 470. A later analysis re-examined previously published TCR beta repertoires from just over 650 donors and added high-resolution HLA genotyping to investigate patterns of TCR occurrence. In a later genetic analysis, genome-wide SNP genotypes for about 55% of the roughly 700 donors were used, and that subset was treated as a discovery cohort. Among 300 to 500 genotyped donors of the cohort, an average of about 240,000 unique TCR beta nucleotide sequences was sequenced per donor, of which about 19% were non-productive. HLA typing included class I and class II loci at four-digit resolution. All discovery cohort repertoires had been generated on a single sequencing platform. To predict cytomegalovirus infection status, the study brought together high-throughput TCR immunosequencing, statistical association of individual TCRs with disease status, and machine learning. A few DR-DQ haplotypes were handled as single units for association and clustering because linkage in the cohort was strong. Among the roughly 400 genotyped donors, under 90% belonged to the genetic ancestry cluster associated with self-reported Caucasian donors. An earlier analysis of some 500 of the donors used high-throughput TCR beta sequencing to judge whether each TCR beta V gene segment behaved as functional or pseudogenic. Roughly 300 gigabases of sequencing data and approximately 85 million unique TCR sequences were included in an early release covering about 620 HLA-typed donors.

Receptors were amplified or captured by the immunoSEQ multiplex PCR assay. The multiplex PCR relied on a mix of 60 forward primers for TCR Vbeta segments and 13 reverse primers for TCR Jbeta segments. The CDR3 region of rearranged TCR beta genes was amplified from genomic DNA by a multiplex PCR assay. The Illumina HiSeq System was used to sequence the amplified TCR beta libraries as 87-base-pair reads. The study's own analysis went as follows. A later analysis tallied roughly 76 million unique TCR beta chains across the roughly 610 repertoires, and about 12 million of those chains were shared by two or more donors. Raw reads were error-corrected and collapsed into unique sequences with a nearest-neighbor algorithm that merged closely related sequences to remove PCR and sequencing errors. Alignment of CDR3 sequences to IMGT reference sequences was used to assign V, D and J gene segments. For a sequence to be retained, a match of at least six nucleotides to both a V gene segment and a J gene segment was required. Rearrangements were classified as productive when the CDR3 lacked stop codons and remained in frame with V and J, and all other rearrangements were classified as non-productive. Following IMGT convention, CDR3 was defined as the stretch from the second conserved V-encoded cysteine to the conserved J-encoded phenylalanine. The earlier analysis of 500 to 600 of the donors excluded sequences that lacked an unambiguous match to a single V gene segment. In an earlier analysis of 587 of the donors, V segments were called functional above 56.7% productive rearrangements and were called segregating when the between-donor standard deviation exceeded 5%. To diagnose cytomegalovirus status from the catalog of TCR beta chain sequences, a statistical classification framework was built. A later analysis assigned V and J genes by comparing TCR nucleotide sequences with IMGT/GENE-DB human TR gene sequences. The TCRdist pipeline was used in a later analysis to assign CDR3 sequences and most-parsimonious VDJ recombination scenarios. In a later analysis, each TCR beta chain was defined by its CDR3 amino acid sequence together with its V-gene family, and reads lacking a unique V-gene family were excluded. A later analysis removed 592 highly shared, low-generation-probability nucleotide sequences to deal with suspected cross-contamination and a sequencing artifact. A later analysis calculated a clonal expansion index for each public chain from normalized within-repertoire ranks of inferred template counts. In a later analysis, generation probabilities were computed using a VDJ recombination model fitted to out-of-frame rearrangements, and the results were checked against IGoR. Hypergeometric tests were used in a later analysis to score TCR-TCR, TCR-HLA and TCR-CMV co-occurrence, with a repertoire-size bias correction applied to the TCR pairs. A later analysis estimated false discovery rates by permuting HLA or CMV assignments 20 times. In a later analysis, co-occurring TCRs were grouped with DBSCAN, and TCRdist sequence similarity was added when clustering was performed within HLA-allele-positive subsets. Repertoires with fewer than 30,000 or more than 120,000 public chains, plus five repertoires with anomalous nucleotide sharing, were excluded from co-occurrence clustering. TCRdb provides this immuneACCESS table in a form limited to in-frame rearrangements. Some clones are lacking; in checked studies, under half of them reflect an unresolved V gene, and why the rest are absent is not known. That table furnishes V, J and clone size, whereas the DNA furnished D and trimming. A total of some 120,000 clones appear in this sample, 81% of them only once. Roughly 1.8% of the sample goes to the ten largest clones.

Findings and caveats that apply to the study as a whole: A later analysis found that TCR association rates varied across HLA loci, with DRB1 alleles showing the most associated TCRs and HLA-C alleles the fewest. According to a later genetic analysis, donors in an Asian-associated ancestry cluster had fewer N-insertions in productive TCRs than the approximately 650-donor mean. The study gave a list of more than 150 TCR beta chains associated with cytomegalovirus. According to a later analysis, most CMV-associated TCR beta chains appeared to be HLA-restricted, and the HLA associations seemed to be driven largely by CMV exposure. Cytomegalovirus status was reported to be diagnosed by the classifier with high specificity and sensitivity in both the original and validation cohorts. Assigning TCR associations to individual alleles was difficult when HLA alleles, especially DR and DQ, strongly co-occurred. The 87-base-pair reads could not distinguish some IMGT-functional V segments, including TRBV6-2 and TRBV6-3, so those segments were excluded. Broadly in line with IMGT annotations, most TCR beta V segments showed up in productive rearrangements about 90% or about 30% of the time in an earlier analysis of a few hundred of the donors. In a later analysis, HLA-associated TCR beta chains were found to be more clonally expanded and to have lower generation probabilities than equally common non-associated chains. Because HLA typing was unavailable for some donors at each locus, only the typed subset was used in association tests. Linkage disequilibrium might explain the correlated functional status among segregating V segments, but an unknown experimental factor could not be ruled out. A few of the identified cytomegalovirus-associated TCR beta chains were confirmed in vitro to be specific for cytomegalovirus antigens. A later genetic analysis associated a missense DCLRE1C variant with V-gene and J-gene trimming of TCR beta chains, and an independent cohort replicated the association. A further reported finding was that TCR beta sequences accurately predicted the HLA-A and HLA-B alleles for most subjects in the first cohort. Across donors, most TCR sequences were observed very rarely, whereas some public TCRs were present in many individuals. In a later analysis, about 16,000 TCR beta sequences were associated with specific HLA alleles at a false discovery rate of 0.05. This cohort had only TCR beta chains sequenced, and the lack of alpha or paired-chain data limited which features could be detected. Roughly uniform sequencing depth across donors was assumed in presence/absence analyses, although this assumption may not hold. Because counts were too low, approximately 18 rarely observed V segments, including chromosome 9 orphons, were excluded from the earlier analysis of roughly 580 of the donors. The sequencing pipeline was judged likely to have produced a cluster of highly shared sequence variants as a technical artifact. In a later analysis, several top co-occurrence clusters were reported to appear linked to parvovirus B19, influenza, CMV and Epstein-Barr virus. The authors suggested that the approach could potentially be extended to other disease states and immunological phenotypes. CMV serostatus was the only immune exposure information available for the cohort.

This sequence uses TRBV2 and TRBJ2-7, with 7 middle bases fitting TRBD2. The receptor comes from a man aged 18 to 30 in good health and CMV-seronegative. The material sequenced was PBMCs. CDR3 loop: CASRKAGRPYEQYF. In nucleotides, the sequence is TGTGCCAGCAGGAAAGCGGGGAGACCTTACGAGCAGTACTTC.